This T cell receptor beta chain was observed in a study of OX40 agonist ivuxolimab in advanced cancers. As for the study in general: Ivuxolimab, an agonistic anti-OX40 (CD134) antibody, was given to patients. Partial responses were achieved by three patients: one hepatocellular carcinoma, two cutaneous melanoma. Participants, 82.7% male, averaged roughly 59 years of age, ranging from roughly 23 to 90. About 40% of patients had received prior checkpoint inhibitor therapy.

The repertoire was sequenced with immunoSEQ multiplex PCR; TCRdb's copy has only in-frame clones and lacks some. The sample lists roughly 70,000 clones; 70% to 90% were seen once. Germline V lookup: CDR1 SGHRS, CDR2 YFSETQ. The CDR3 sequence is 15 residues long. V lost 4 bases, J lost 4 bases, and 7 bases stayed unmatched. This clonotype was sampled from an adult with an advanced solid tumor such as melanoma, head and neck, liver or kidney cancer. V usage is TRBV5-1 and J usage is TRBJ1-3, with 8 bases that match TRBD1. This sample comprised CD4+ or CD8+ T cells sorted from blood, obtained in a trial of the OX40 agonist ivuxolimab. CDR3 residues: CASSTDRGTGNTIYF. DNA of the CDR3: TGCGCCAGCAGCACAGACAGGGGAACAGGAAACACCATATATTTT.